These T cell receptor beta chains were read from a single sample in a study of technical replicates of blood from four donors. Produced via immunoSEQ multiplex PCR; TCRdb's table is partial and in-frame only. The sample has 65,000 to 80,000 clones, 80% to 95% seen once; the top ten hold about 0.4%. Input material: T cells isolated from PBMCs. Receptors were obtained from a human donor in good health. CDR3s include the opening cysteine and the closing phenylalanine or tryptophan. The D gene is left open where the match is weak. Size is omitted from some rows. Given values are once, few, many or a class for expanded clones.

TRBD1	.	TRBV19	TRBJ1-5	TGTGCCAGTAGTACCCGGACAGGGGGCAATCAGCCCCAGCATTTT	CASSTRTGGNQPQHF
TRBD2	.	TRBV4-2	TRBJ2-1	TGTGCCAGCAGCCGAGAGACTAGCTCCCGAGGTTTATACAATGAGCAGTTCTTC	CASSRETSSRGLYNEQFF
TRBD2	.	TRBV9	TRBJ2-5	TGTGCCAGCACCCAGCGGGAGGGAGGAAAAGAGACCCAGTACTTC	CASTQREGGKETQYF
.	.	TRBV29-1	TRBJ2-1	TGCAGCTCGTGCCGGGACTTAGGAAATGAGCAGTTCTTC	CSSCRDLGNEQFF
.	.	TRBV13	TRBJ1-2	TGTGCTAATCTGCGGGACCCTAACTATGGCTACACCTTC	CANLRDPNYGYTF
.	.	TRBV2	TRBJ2-2	TGTGCCAGCAGTTCCTTGGGGGCCAGCGGGGAGCTGTTTTTT	CASSSLGASGELFF
.	.	TRBV5-6	TRBJ1-5	TGTGCCAGCAGCTTGTGGGCAGACTATAGCAATCAGCCCCAGCATTTT	CASSLWADYSNQPQHF
.	.	TRBV9	TRBJ2-2	TGTGCCAGCAGCCTACTAGCTGCGAACACCGGGGAGCTGTTTTTT	CASSLLAANTGELFF
.	once	TRBV9	TRBJ2-7	TGTGCCAGCAGCGTAGGACAGAAGGGGAACGAGCAGTACTTC	CASSVGQKGNEQYF
.	.	TRBV5-6	TRBJ1-2	TGTGCCAGCAGCTTGGGTCAGGGGACGTATGGCTACACCTTC	CASSLGQGTYGYTF
TRBD1	.	TRBV6-1	TRBJ2-2	TGTGCCAGCAGTGAAGAGGACAGGGGCTTCTACACCGGGGAGCTGTTTTTT	CASSEEDRGFYTGELFF
.	.	TRBV4-3	TRBJ1-2	TGCGCCAGCAGCCAACATAGGACAGTCTATGGCTACACCTTC	CASSQHRTVYGYTF
.	.	TRBV2	TRBJ1-5	TGTGCCAGCAGTGAATCCGCGTATAGCAATCAGCCCCAGCATTTT	CASSESAYSNQPQHF
.	.	TRBV6-5	TRBJ2-7	TGTGCCAGCACCCCAGGGATATCCTGGCCCGAGCAGTACTTC	CASTPGISWPEQYF
.	.	TRBV15	TRBJ1-4	TGTGCCACCAGCAGTGAGAGGACTGTTAATGAAAAACTGTTTTTT	CATSSERTVNEKLFF
.	.	TRBV15	TRBJ2-1	TGTGCCACCAGCAGAGATCGCAGCGGGTGGGATGAGCAGTTCTTC	CATSRDRSGWDEQFF
TRBD2	.	TRBV28	TRBJ2-1	TGTGCCAGCAGTTTTAACCTCGGACTAGCGGACAATGAGCAGTTCTTC	CASSFNLGLADNEQFF
.	.	TRBV21-1	TRBJ1-2	TGTGCCAGCAGCAAAAATCCGGCTAACTATGGCTACACCTTC	CASSKNPANYGYTF
.	once	TRBV7-9	TRBJ2-7	TGTGCCAGCAGCTTACTTGAGGACTACGAGCAGTACTTC	CASSLLEDYEQYF
TRBD1	.	TRBV12-5	TRBJ1-1	TGTGCTAGTGGTATACAAGGGGGCTACACTGAAGCTTTCTTT	CASGIQGGYTEAFF
.	.	TRBV9	TRBJ1-2	TGTGCCAGCAGCGACGTGGCTGGCTACACCTTC	CASSDVAGYTF
.	.	TRBV9	TRBJ2-2	TGTGCCAGCAGACCGCAGGGCACCGGGGAGCTGTTTTTT	CASRPQGTGELFF
.	.	TRBV29-1	TRBJ1-2	TGCAGCGTTGAAGATCACTATCGGGACCGGGGGTATGGCTACACCTTC	CSVEDHYRDRGYGYTF
.	.	TRBV15	TRBJ2-7	TGTGCCACCAGCAGAGACATCTCCTACGAGCAGTACTTC	CATSRDISYEQYF